The 3 T cell receptor beta chains in this list originate from one sample, sequenced in a study of CD8 T cells in ankylosing spondylitis. The study, taken as a whole, reports: Seemingly characteristic of ankylosing spondylitis blood was a TCR beta motif consisting of about 8 highly homologous variants.

Antigens for these TCRs are unknown. TCRdb redid the calling of the 5' RACE reads with MiXCR, one entry per CDR3 protein. The profile shows roughly 700,000 distinct CDR3 sequences, over 15% of them singletons. Sequenced sample: blood, either unsorted or a sorted T cell fraction (not recorded which). These receptors all stem from a male donor with ankylosing spondylitis.

This clonotype was found a few times. The chain is built from TRBV20-1 and TRBJ1-2; perhaps TRBD1 as D (5 bases). This CDR3 has 14 amino acids. Trimming pared 5 bases from V and 7 bases from J, leaving 20 bases between. The germline CDR1 and CDR2 sequences are DFQATT and SNEGSKA (reference sequence). The CDR3 sequence is CSAVPATGPSGYTF. The DNA for the CDR3 is TGCAGTGCTGTCCCGGCTACAGGCCCCAGTGGCTACACCTTC.

This clonotype was seen only a few times. The chain has TRBV7-9 and TRBJ1-3; D is ambiguous. This CDR3 spans 15 amino acids. V was shortened by 3 bases and J by 6 bases, with 15 bases between the two germline ends. Germline values: CDR1 SEHNR, CDR2 FQNEAQ (reference sequence). In nucleotides, the CDR3 is TGTGCCAGCAGCTTCGGGCAGACCACTTTAAACACCATATATTTT. Translation gives CASSFGQTTLNTIYF.

The V and J genes are TRBV20-1 and TRBJ2-5; D call uncertain. There are 14 residues in the CDR3. V lost 2 bases and J 3 bases, leaving 13 bases between the germline ends. The germline CDR1 and CDR2 sequences are DFQATT and SNEGSKA (reference sequence). The CDR3 nucleotides are TGCAGTGCTAGACCAAGGACGGCTGAAGAGACCCAGTACTTC. This translates into CSARPRTAEETQYF.